This passage covers 21 T cell receptor beta chains from one sample sequenced in a study of cytomegalovirus exposure and HLA in healthy donors. Primers for the PCR totalled 60 Vbeta and 13 Jbeta. Measured with immunoSEQ multiplex PCR; TCRdb has only the in-frame clones, and not every one. There are some 95,000 clones in the sample; around 68% occur only once, and 1.2% lies in the top ten. Sequences were obtained from PBMCs. The receptors shown here come from a female donor in good health and CMV-seronegative.

The V gene is TRBV9, the J gene TRBJ2-7; 8 nucleotides line up with TRBD2. V was clipped by 3 bases and J by 4 bases; unmatched bases: 9. Germline-derived CDR1 and CDR2 are SGDLS and YYNGEE. This CDR3 is 15 amino acids long. The CDR3 sequence is CASSASSGRIYEQYF. CDR3 bases: TGTGCCAGCAGCGCATCAAGCGGGAGAATATACGAGCAGTACTTC. Drawing the rest from reference TRBV9 and TRBJ2-7, the complete variable domain is DSGVTQTPKHLITATGQRVTLRCSPRSGDLSVYWYQQSLDQGLQFLIQYYNGEERAKGNILERFSAQQFPDLHSELNLSSLELGDSALYFCASSASSGRIYEQYFGPGTRLTVT.

The chain couples TRBV11-2 to TRBJ1-1, with unresolved D. The germline V gene encodes CDR1 SGHAT and CDR2 FQNNGV. The CDR3 is made up of 14 amino acids. V was shortened by 5 bases and J by 0 bases, with 10 bases between the two germline ends. CDR3: CASSARELNTEAFF. The CDR3 coding sequence is TGTGCCAGCAGCGCCCGAGAGTTGAACACTGAAGCTTTCTTT.

J is TRBJ2-1 and V is TRBV4-3, with TRBD2 matching 10 bases. The CDR3 contains 16 residues. The V segment lost 0 bases and the J segment 4 bases; nucleotides outside the gene matches: 3. In germline, CDR1 is LGHNA, CDR2 YSLEER. The CDR3 sequence is CASSQDISGGYNEQFF. The CDR3 DNA follows: TGCGCCAGCAGCCAAGATATTAGCGGGGGGTACAATGAGCAGTTCTTC.

The CDR3 region has the DNA TGTGCCAGCAGCTTGTGGACAGGGGGCACCGGGGAGCTGTTTTTT. It encodes CASSLWTGGTGELFF. V is TRBV7-9 and J is TRBJ2-2; the match to TRBD1 covers 10 bases. The CDR3 has 15 residues. V lost 3 bases to trimming and J lost 4 bases; unmatched junction nucleotides: 2. The germline CDR1 and CDR2 sequences are SEHNR and FQNEAQ (reference sequence).

Note on this clone: The junction departs from germline at one end; a sequencing error may be responsible. The chain uses TRBV5-3 and TRBJ1-1; 7 bases agree with TRBD1. TRBV5-3 is sorted into the ORF group, with uncertain function. The length of the CDR3 is 13 residues. For the CDR3, the DNA is TGTGCCAGAAGCAATTATGGGACAGCAAGAATCAGCTTT. Translated, it gives CARSNYGTARISF.

As for this clone: The junction and the germline gene differ at one end; a read error may be behind it. The V gene is TRBV10-2, the J gene TRBJ2-2; maybe TRBD2 (5 bases). In germline, CDR1 is WSHSY, CDR2 SAAADI. CDR3 size: 14 residues. The CDR3 spells CASKDTGNNGELFF. The CDR3 DNA sequence: TGCGCCAGCAAGGATACCGGGAACAACGGGGAGCTGTTTTTT.

The V gene is TRBV5-4, the J gene TRBJ2-2; D perhaps matches TRBD2 (6 bases). CDR3 size: 16 residues. Germline lookup yields CDR1 SGHNT and CDR2 YYREEE (reference sequence). Trimming took 0 bases from V and 4 from J, leaving 13 bases between them. In DNA form, the CDR3 reads TGTGCCAGCAGCTTGGCCCCCGGACTAACCACCGGGGAGCTGTTTTTT. Amino acids: CASSLAPGLTTGELFF. The entire variable domain, with the rest obtained from reference TRBV5-4 and TRBJ2-2, is as follows: ETGVTQSPTHLIKTRGQQVTLRCSSQSGHNTVSWYQQALGQGPQFIFQYYREEENGRGNFPPRFSGLQFPNYSSELNVNALELDDSALYLCASSLAPGLTTGELFFGEGSRLTVL.

This clone was counted once. The identical CDR3 is also encoded by other nucleotide sequences in the sample. The rearrangement joins TRBV14 to TRBJ1-2; 9 bases match TRBD1. This CDR3 has 13 amino acids. From germline, CDR1 is SGHDN and CDR2 FVKESK. J was trimmed by 6 bases and V by 4 bases; bases with no gene match: 3. CDR3: CASSPRTGDGYTF. The CDR3 DNA is TGTGCCAGCAGCCCTCGGACAGGGGATGGCTACACCTTC.

J is TRBJ2-1 and V is TRBV5-1, with 9 bases matching TRBD2. The CDR3 has 16 residues. Germline V gene data show CDR1 as SGHRS and CDR2 as YFSETQ. V lost 8 bases to trimming and J lost 4 bases; unmatched junction nucleotides: 13. CDR3 amino acids: CASRLDAGGSYNEQFF. CDR3 DNA: TGCGCCAGTCGCCTCGACGCGGGAGGGTCTTACAATGAGCAGTTCTTC. The whole variable domain, remainder taken from reference TRBV5-1 and TRBJ2-1, is KAGVTQTPRYLIKTRGQQVTLSCSPISGHRSVSWYQQTPGQGLQFLFEYFSETQRNKGNFPGRFSGRQFSNSRSEMNVSTLELGDSALYLCASRLDAGGSYNEQFFGPGTRLTVL.

The table lists this clone with a few counts. This chain joins TRBV4-3 and TRBJ2-7, with D possibly matching TRBD2 (5 bases). Trimming took 1 base from V and 4 from J, leaving 17 bases between them. This CDR3 is built from 16 residues. Per germline, CDR1 LGHNA and CDR2 YSLEER. CDR3 coding DNA: TGCGCCAGCAGCCAAGGAGAGGACTCGGGGTGGTACGAGCAGTACTTC. The encoded protein is CASSQGEDSGWYEQYF.

This chain joins TRBV11-2 and TRBJ2-1; TRBD2 matches at 13 bases. The CDR3 has 14 amino acids. V dropped 6 bases and J dropped 15; count of bases not matched to a gene: 11. Germline-derived CDR1 and CDR2 are SGHAT and FQNNGV. In nucleotides, the CDR3 is TGTGCCAGCAGGGGACTAGCGGGGACGAGGGGGAGGTTCTTC. This sequence encodes CASRGLAGTRGRFF.

About this clone: This specimen includes other DNA sequences encoding the same CDR3. The genes are TRBV27 and TRBJ1-2; 8 positions match TRBD1. The germline CDR1 and CDR2 sequences are MNHEY and SMNVEV (reference sequence). This CDR3 has 13 amino acids. V gave up 2 bases and J gave up 5 bases; unmatched junction bases: 1. CDR3 residues: CASSLTGGYGYTF. The CDR3 DNA sequence: TGTGCCAGCAGTTTAACAGGGGGATATGGCTACACCTTC.

This clone has only a few counts. The chain couples TRBV27 to TRBJ1-4; D unclear. The CDR3 is made up of 14 amino acids. Germline-derived CDR1 and CDR2 are MNHEY and SMNVEV (reference sequence). Trimming removed 5 bases at V and 7 bases at J, with 14 bases between. CDR3 sequence: CASSPAGRTEKLFF. Written as DNA, the CDR3 is TGTGCCAGCAGTCCGGCCGGGAGGACTGAAAAACTGTTTTTT.

The V and J genes are TRBV28 and TRBJ2-7; 11 positions match TRBD2. This CDR3 spans 14 amino acids. The V gene's germline CDR1 is MDHEN and CDR2 SYDVKM. V trimming: 6 bases; J trimming: 5 bases; junction bases outside the gene matches: 6. The DNA for the CDR3 is TGTGCCAGCAGAGTAGCGGGGGGGCGGGACGAGCAGTACTTC. Protein sequence: CASRVAGGRDEQYF.

The chain has TRBV1 and TRBJ2-3; the D segment call TRBD1 is taken from the table without a DNA check. TRBV1 is assigned pseudogene status. This CDR3 comprises 14 residues. The CDR3 bases are TGCACCAGCAGCCAGGGCCCCCCTCCGGATACGCAGTATTTT. This sequence encodes CTSSQGPPPDTQYF.

V and J are TRBV29-1 and TRBJ1-3; the match to TRBD1 covers 9 bases. Trimming took 4 bases from V and 1 from J; bases not matched to a gene: 5. This CDR3 spans 15 amino acids. CDR1 is SQVTM and CDR2 is ANQGSEA in the germline V gene. The CDR3 region has the DNA TGCAGCGTTGGTTGGGGACAGGGTTCTGGAAACACCATATATTTT. It encodes CSVGWGQGSGNTIYF.

This clone was found a few times. The chain links TRBV5-1 to TRBJ2-1, with D uncertain. The CDR3 spans 12 residues. V dropped 7 bases and J dropped 4 bases, with 9 bases sitting between them. Germline V gene sequence: CDR1 SGHRS, CDR2 YFSETQ. In DNA, the CDR3 is TGCGCCAGCTCCTCGGAGTACAATGAGCAGTTCTTC. Its protein is CASSSEYNEQFF.

V is TRBV6-9 and J is TRBJ1-6; maybe TRBD1 (5 bases). The ends were cut back, 1 base at V and 7 bases at J, with 11 bases in the middle. This CDR3 has 15 residues. Per the germline V gene, CDR1 is MNHGY and CDR2 is SVAAGI. The CDR3 spells CASSYYTGWNSPLHF. CDR3 DNA sequence: TGTGCCAGCAGTTATTATACAGGTTGGAATTCACCCCTCCACTTT.

V usage is TRBV6-5 and J usage is TRBJ1-5; 8 bases line up with TRBD1. CDR3 length: 15 residues. The trim removed 6 bases at V and 4 bases at J, leaving 8 bases unmatched. The germline CDR1 and CDR2 sequences are MNHEY and SVGAGI. CDR3 nucleotides: TGTGCCAGCAGACGCGGACAGGGAGGGAATCAGCCCCAGCATTTT. It encodes CASRRGQGGNQPQHF.

This clone was detected only a few times. The chain is built from TRBV30 and TRBJ1-2; D gene unclear. The CDR3 runs 13 residues. Trimming stripped 3 bases from V and 6 bases from J, with 14 bases between. Per germline, CDR1 GTSNPN and CDR2 SVGIG (reference sequence). The CDR3 sequence is CAWSGAEKNGYTF. The CDR3 DNA reads as TGTGCCTGGAGCGGAGCCGAAAAAAATGGCTACACCTTC.

The chain links TRBV30 to TRBJ1-2; D unclear. The germline CDR1 and CDR2 sequences are GTSNPN and SVGIG (reference sequence). CDR3 length equals 14 residues. V lost 4 bases and J 4 bases, leaving 16 bases between the germline ends. The CDR3 nucleotides are TGTGCCTGGACCCGCCCCGGGAGGGCCTATGGCTACACCTTC. It yields the protein CAWTRPGRAYGYTF.